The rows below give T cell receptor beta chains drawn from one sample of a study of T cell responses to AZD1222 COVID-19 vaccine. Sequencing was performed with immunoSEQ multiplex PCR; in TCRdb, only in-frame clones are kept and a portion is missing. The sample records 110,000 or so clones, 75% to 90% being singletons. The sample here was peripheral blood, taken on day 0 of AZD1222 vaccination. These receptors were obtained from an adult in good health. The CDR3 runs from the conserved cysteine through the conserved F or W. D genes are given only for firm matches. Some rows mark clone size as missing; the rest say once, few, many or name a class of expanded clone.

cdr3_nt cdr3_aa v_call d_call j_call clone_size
TGTGCCAGCTCACCAGGTGAGATACGCGAGCAGTACTTC CASSPGEIREQYF TRBV18 . TRBJ2-7 .
TGTGCCAGCAGCCCCGACCGACCGAATAATTCACCCCTCCACTTT CASSPDRPNNSPLHF TRBV6-5 . TRBJ1-6 .
TGCGCCAGCAGCCGGGGCAGAAAAGAGACCCAGTACTTC CASSRGRKETQYF TRBV4-3 . TRBJ2-5 .
TGCAGCGTTAGGGGACTTTTCGTCGACCATGAAAAACTGTTTTTT CSVRGLFVDHEKLFF TRBV29-1 . TRBJ1-4 once
TGCAGCGGCGGAGCGGGAACCTACGAGCAGTACTTC CSGGAGTYEQYF TRBV29-1 TRBD2 TRBJ2-7 few
TGTGCCAGCAAATATGGGGGCGCTTGGGATGAGCAGTTCTTC CASKYGGAWDEQFF TRBV6-5 . TRBJ2-1 .
TGTGCCAGTAGCACGGACCCCTATAGTGGGAGGGCCTCGAACGGGGAGCTGTTTTTT CASSTDPYSGRASNGELFF TRBV19 TRBD2 TRBJ2-2 .
TGTGCCAGTAGATCTAACAGGGGGAACACCGGGGAGCTGTTTTTT CASRSNRGNTGELFF TRBV7-2 TRBD1 TRBJ2-2 once
TGTGCCACCAGTGATTTGGTGGGGCAGGGGACCTACAATGAGCAGTTCTTC CATSDLVGQGTYNEQFF TRBV24-1 . TRBJ2-1 .
TGTGCCACGGGACAGGCAGAGACCCAGTACTTC CATGQAETQYF TRBV24-1 TRBD1 TRBJ2-5 .
TGTGCCAGCAGTGAACGACGGCTCTCCTACGAGCAGTACTTC CASSERRLSYEQYF TRBV2 . TRBJ2-7 .
TGCGCCAGCAGGGGCTTGGGTGAAAACATTCAGTACTTC CASRGLGENIQYF TRBV5-1 . TRBJ2-4 .
TGTGCCACTACTAAGGGGACAGGAGGTAATTCACCCCTCCACTTT CATTKGTGGNSPLHF TRBV19 TRBD1 TRBJ1-6 .
TGCGCCAGCAGCCGGGGAGGGGAGAACACTGAAGCTTTCTTT CASSRGGENTEAFF TRBV4-1 . TRBJ1-1 .
TGTGCCAGCAGCTTTCATCTTGCCGGGATTCTTAGCAATCAGCCCCAGCATTTT CASSFHLAGILSNQPQHF TRBV7-3 . TRBJ1-5 .
TGTGCCAGCAGCAGAAGGCGGGGAACCTACGAGCAGTACTTC CASSRRRGTYEQYF TRBV7-2 . TRBJ2-7 .
TGTGCCAGCAGCTTACAGGGTTCCTATAATTCACCCCTCCACTTT CASSLQGSYNSPLHF TRBV7-2 . TRBJ1-6 .
TGTGCCAGCAGTCGACGGGACAGGGGCGAACAGTACTTC CASSRRDRGEQYF TRBV28 TRBD1 TRBJ2-7 .
TGCAGCGTCGACAGGGGGCGGACAGATACGCAGTATTTT CSVDRGRTDTQYF TRBV29-1 TRBD1 TRBJ2-3 .
TGTGCCAGCAGTTACTCTGGGGGAAAGTTCACTGAAGCTTTCTTT CASSYSGGKFTEAFF TRBV6-5 . TRBJ1-1 .
TGTGCCAGTAGTAGGACCGGACTGAATGAGCAGTTCTTC CASSRTGLNEQFF TRBV19 . TRBJ2-1 .
TGCGCCAGCAGCCCCACGGACAGCTACAACACTGAAGCTTTCTTT CASSPTDSYNTEAFF TRBV5-1 . TRBJ1-1 .
TGTGCCAGCAGTTACTGGGGTGGTTCGTATGGCTACACCTTC CASSYWGGSYGYTF TRBV6-5 . TRBJ1-2 .